This T cell receptor (beta chain) was documented in a study of blood T cells in healthy people across ages. Alongside a J-beta primer mix, a sample-barcoded 5' primer served in a second PCR lasting roughly 6 to 11 cycles. TCRdb independently ran MiXCR on the 5' RACE reads; one entry per CDR3 protein. The sample lists about 1.4 million distinct CDR3 sequences, roughly 59% seen once, with 6.5% to 8.5% in the top ten. Whole-study results and caveats: With unsorted PBMCs, a conclusive comparison of naive versus antigen-experienced cells was not possible.

V lost 4 bases to trimming and J lost 3 bases; unmatched junction nucleotides: 10. Germline lookup yields CDR1 SGHDN and CDR2 FVKESK. This CDR3 spans 19 amino acids. In regard to this clonotype: As yet, its antigen is unknown.

The V gene is TRBV14, the J gene TRBJ2-4; 15 bases fit TRBD2. The origin of this receptor is a man younger than 35 in good health. The sequencing sample was made of blood. This CDR3 is CASSPSGLAGGRIKNIQYF. For the CDR3, the DNA is TGTGCCAGCAGCCCATCGGGACTAGCGGGAGGTCGTATCAAAAACATTCAGTACTTC. Looking up the rest from reference TRBV14 and TRBJ2-4 gives the full variable domain: EAGVTQFPSHSVIEKGQTVTLRCDPISGHDNLYWYRRVMGKEIKFLLHFVKESKQDESGMPNNRFLAERTGGTYSTLKVQPAELEDSGVYFCASSPSGLAGGRIKNIQYFGAGTRLSVL.